This T cell receptor (beta chain) stems from a study of blood T cell repertoires in COVID-19. Study background: COVID-19 samples from acute and convalescent phases originated in the United States, Italy and Spain. Nucleic acid was either cDNA or gDNA, and it came from T cells, B-cell-depleted T cells, or PBMCs.

Original data processing: Nucleated cell counts were estimated from reference gene primer amplification. Method: immunoSEQ multiplex PCR; TCRdb's copy keeps in-frame clones and lacks some. V, J and clone size were drawn from that table, and D and trimming were deduced from the DNA. The sample carries fewer than 250,000 clones, about 89% recorded once. This CDR3 contains 12 residues. In germline, CDR1 is SGHTA, CDR2 FQGNSA. Trimming removed 0 bases from V and 7 bases from J, with 7 bases in between. This clone was seen only a few times. The gene calls are TRBV7-2 and TRBJ2-7; perhaps TRBD2 as D (5 bases). Sequenced material: peripheral blood. The receptor comes from an older woman who had recovered from COVID-19. The CDR3 spells CASSLAPGEQYF. CDR3 coding DNA: TGTGCCAGCAGCTTAGCGCCGGGGGAGCAGTACTTC.